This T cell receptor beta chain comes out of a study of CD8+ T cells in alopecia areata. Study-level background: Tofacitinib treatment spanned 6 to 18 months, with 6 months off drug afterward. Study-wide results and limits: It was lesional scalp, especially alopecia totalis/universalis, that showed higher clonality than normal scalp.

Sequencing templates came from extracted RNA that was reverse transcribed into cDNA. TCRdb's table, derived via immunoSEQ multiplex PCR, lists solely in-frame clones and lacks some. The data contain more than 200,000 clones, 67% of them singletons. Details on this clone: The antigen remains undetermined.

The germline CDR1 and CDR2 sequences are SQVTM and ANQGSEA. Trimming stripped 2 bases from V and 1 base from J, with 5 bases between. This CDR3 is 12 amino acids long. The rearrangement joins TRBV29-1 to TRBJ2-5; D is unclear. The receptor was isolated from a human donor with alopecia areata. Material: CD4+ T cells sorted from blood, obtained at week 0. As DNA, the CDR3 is TGCAGCGTTGAACTATCCCAAGAGACCCAGTACTTC. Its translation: CSVELSQETQYF.